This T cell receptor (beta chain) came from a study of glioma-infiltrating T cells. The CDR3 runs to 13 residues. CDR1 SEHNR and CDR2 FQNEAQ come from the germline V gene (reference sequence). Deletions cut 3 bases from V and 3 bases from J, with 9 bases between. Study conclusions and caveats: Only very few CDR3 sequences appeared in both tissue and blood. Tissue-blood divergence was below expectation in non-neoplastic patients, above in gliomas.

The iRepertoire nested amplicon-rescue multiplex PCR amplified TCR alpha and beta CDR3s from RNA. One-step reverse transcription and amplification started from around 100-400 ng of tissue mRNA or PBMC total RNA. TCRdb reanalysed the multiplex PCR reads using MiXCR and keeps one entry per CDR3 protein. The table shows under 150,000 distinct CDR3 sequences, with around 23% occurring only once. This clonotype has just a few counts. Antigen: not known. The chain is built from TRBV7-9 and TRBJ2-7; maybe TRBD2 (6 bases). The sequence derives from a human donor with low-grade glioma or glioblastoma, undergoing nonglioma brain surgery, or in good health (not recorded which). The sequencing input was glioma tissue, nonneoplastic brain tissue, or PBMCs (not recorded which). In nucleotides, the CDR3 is TGTGCCAGCAGCTTGCGCGGGATCTACGAGCAGTACGTC. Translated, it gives CASSLRGIYEQYV.